The entry below describes one TCR beta chain. The antigen is not known. These data belong to a study of a mutant IDH1 vaccine in newly diagnosed glioma. Study context: In some groups vaccination began 4-6 weeks post-radiotherapy; others received it with temozolomide. Patients were pretreated with radiotherapy, temozolomide, or both, mostly both.

The data were produced by immunoSEQ multiplex PCR, yet TCRdb's version contains in-frame clones alone and is incomplete. The table shows about 94,000 clones, with 89% occurring only once. The V and J ends lost 5 bases and 3 bases, in that order; junction bases with no gene match: 8. This CDR3 spans 15 amino acids. Germline V gene data show CDR1 as MDHEN and CDR2 as SYDVKM. Time point denoted: week 47, end of study. The investigators gave 300 ug of mutant IDH1 20-mer peptide in each vaccine dose, together with topical imiquimod. Each tumor in the donors was a new WHO grade 3 or 4 astrocytoma, IDH1-mutant and ATRX-lost.

Here the sequenced sample was PBMCs, taken from a glioma patient whose treatment included an IDH1 peptide vaccine. The rearrangement uses TRBV28 and TRBJ1-1; TRBD1 agrees at 8 bases. The sequence was collected from a woman aged 45 to 65 with glioma. The CDR3 coding sequence is TGTGCCAGCAGTCCTCCAGACAGGGGATACACTGAAGCTTTCTTT. Translating gives CASSPPDRGYTEAFF. The variable domain in full, with the rest retrieved from reference TRBV28 and TRBJ1-1, is DVKVTQSSRYLVKRTGEKVFLECVQDMDHENMFWYRQDPGLGLRLIYFSYDVKMKEKGDIPEGYSVSREKKERFSLILESASTNQTSMYLCASSPPDRGYTEAFFGQGTRLTVV.